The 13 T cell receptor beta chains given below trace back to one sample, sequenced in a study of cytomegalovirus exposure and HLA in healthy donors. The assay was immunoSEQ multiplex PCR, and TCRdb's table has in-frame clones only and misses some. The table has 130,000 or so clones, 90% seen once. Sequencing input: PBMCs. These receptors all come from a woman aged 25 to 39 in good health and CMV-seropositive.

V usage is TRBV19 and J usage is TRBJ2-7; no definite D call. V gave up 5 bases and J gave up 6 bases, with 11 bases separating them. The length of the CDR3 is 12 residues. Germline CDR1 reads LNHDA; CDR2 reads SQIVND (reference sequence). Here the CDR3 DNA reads TGTGCCAGTAGTTACCCAGGTGGCGAGCAGTACTTC. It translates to CASSYPGGEQYF.

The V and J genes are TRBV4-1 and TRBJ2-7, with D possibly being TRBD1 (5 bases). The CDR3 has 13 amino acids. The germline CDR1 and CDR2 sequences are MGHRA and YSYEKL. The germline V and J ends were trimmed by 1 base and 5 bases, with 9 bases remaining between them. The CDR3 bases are TGCGCCAGCAGCCAAGGATCAGGGAACGAGCAGTACTTC. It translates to CASSQGSGNEQYF.

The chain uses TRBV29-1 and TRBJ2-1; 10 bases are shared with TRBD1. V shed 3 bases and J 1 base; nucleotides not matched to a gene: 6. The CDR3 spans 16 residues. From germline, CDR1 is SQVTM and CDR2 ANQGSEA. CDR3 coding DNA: TGCAGCGTTGACGACAGGGGGCGCGGGTCCTACAATGAGCAGTTCTTC. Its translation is CSVDDRGRGSYNEQFF.

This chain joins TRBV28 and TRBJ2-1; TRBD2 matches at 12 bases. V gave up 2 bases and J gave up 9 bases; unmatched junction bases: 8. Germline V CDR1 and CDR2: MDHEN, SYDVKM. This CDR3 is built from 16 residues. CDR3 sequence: CASSLRRLAGGREQFF. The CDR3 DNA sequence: TGTGCCAGCAGTTTAAGACGGCTAGCGGGGGGGCGTGAGCAGTTCTTC.

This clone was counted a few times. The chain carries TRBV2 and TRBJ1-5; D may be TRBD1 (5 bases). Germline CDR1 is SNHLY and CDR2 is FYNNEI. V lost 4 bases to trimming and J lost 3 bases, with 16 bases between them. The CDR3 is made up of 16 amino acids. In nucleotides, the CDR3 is TGTGCCAGCAGTGGACCTCAGGGTCAGATCAATCAGCCCCAGCATTTT. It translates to CASSGPQGQINQPQHF.

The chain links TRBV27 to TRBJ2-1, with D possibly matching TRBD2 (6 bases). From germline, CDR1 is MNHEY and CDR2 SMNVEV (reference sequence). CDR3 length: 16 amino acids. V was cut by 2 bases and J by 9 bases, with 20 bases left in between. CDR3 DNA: TGTGCCAGCAGTTTACTGGGCGGGGTACTATCCAGTGAGCAGTTCTTC. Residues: CASSLLGGVLSSEQFF.

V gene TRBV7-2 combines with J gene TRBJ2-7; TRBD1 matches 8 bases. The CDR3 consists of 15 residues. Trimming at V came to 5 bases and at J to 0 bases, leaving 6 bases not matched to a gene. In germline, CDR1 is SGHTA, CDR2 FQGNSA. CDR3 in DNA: TGTGCCAGCAGCGGACGGACAGGGAGCTCCTACGAGCAGTACTTC. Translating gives CASSGRTGSSYEQYF.

The CDR3 region is CASSLTNMRYEQYF. The CDR3 DNA reads as TGCGCCAGCAGCTTGACCAACATGAGGTACGAGCAGTACTTC. This rearrangement joins TRBV5-1 to TRBJ2-7; D remains ambiguous. The CDR3 covers 14 residues. Looked up from germline, CDR1 is SGHRS and CDR2 is YFSETQ. V was cut by 1 base and J by 4 bases, with 12 bases left in between.

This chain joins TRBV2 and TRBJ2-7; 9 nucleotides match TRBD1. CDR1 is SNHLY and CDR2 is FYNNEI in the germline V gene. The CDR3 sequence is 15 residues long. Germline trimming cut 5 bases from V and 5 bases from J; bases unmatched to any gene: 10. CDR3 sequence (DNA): TGTGCCAGCAGTAAAGTTAGGACAGGGGCCCACGAGCAGTACTTC. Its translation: CASSKVRTGAHEQYF.

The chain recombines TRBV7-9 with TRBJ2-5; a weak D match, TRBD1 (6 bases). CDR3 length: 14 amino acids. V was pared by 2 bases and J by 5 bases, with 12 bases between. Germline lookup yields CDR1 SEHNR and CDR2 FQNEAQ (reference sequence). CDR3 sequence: CASSLSGDLETQYF. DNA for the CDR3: TGTGCCAGCAGCTTATCAGGGGATTTGGAGACCCAGTACTTC. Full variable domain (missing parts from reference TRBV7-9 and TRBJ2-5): DTGVSQNPRHKITKRGQNVTFRCDPISEHNRLYWYRQTLGQGPEFLTYFQNEAQLEKSRLLSDRFSAERPKGSFSTLEIQRTEQGDSAMYLCASSLSGDLETQYFGPGTRLLVL.

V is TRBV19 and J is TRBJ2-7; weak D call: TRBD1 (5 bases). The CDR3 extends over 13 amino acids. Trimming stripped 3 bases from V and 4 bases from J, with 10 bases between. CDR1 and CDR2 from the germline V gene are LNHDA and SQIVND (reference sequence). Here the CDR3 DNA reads TGTGCCAGTAGTATGCAGGGTGGGTACGAGCAGTACTTC. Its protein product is CASSMQGGYEQYF.

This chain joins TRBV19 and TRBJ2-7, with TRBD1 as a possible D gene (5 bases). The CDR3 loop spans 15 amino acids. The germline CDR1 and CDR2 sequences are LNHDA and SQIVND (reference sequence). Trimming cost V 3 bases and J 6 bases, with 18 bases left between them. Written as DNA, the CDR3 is TGTGCCAGTAGTATGGTCGACAGATCACTACGCGAGCAGTACTTC. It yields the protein CASSMVDRSLREQYF.

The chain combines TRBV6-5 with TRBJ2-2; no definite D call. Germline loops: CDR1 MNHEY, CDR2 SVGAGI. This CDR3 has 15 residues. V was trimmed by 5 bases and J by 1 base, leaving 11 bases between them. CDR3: CASSPRDKNTGELFF. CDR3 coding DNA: TGTGCCAGCAGTCCCAGAGACAAGAACACCGGGGAGCTGTTTTTT.